This TCR beta chain came from a study of cytomegalovirus exposure and HLA in healthy donors. Germline V gene data show CDR1 as SQVTM and CDR2 as ANQGSEA. The CDR3 length is 13 residues. Trimming shortened V by 1 base and J by 4 bases, and 8 bases separated the two germline ends. Libraries were prepared by immunoSEQ multiplex PCR; TCRdb keeps only in-frame clonotypes and omits some of them. The sample has roughly 300,000 clones, over 75% seen once. Sequences were obtained from PBMCs. The clonotype originates from a woman between 18 and 29 years old in good health and CMV-seronegative. The chain couples TRBV29-1 to TRBJ1-5; D is possibly TRBD1 (5 bases). The CDR3 bases are TGCAGCGTTGAAGGCACAGGAAATCAGCCCCAGCATTTT. Translating it yields CSVEGTGNQPQHF.